This TCR beta chain was sequenced during a study of cytomegalovirus exposure and HLA in healthy donors. Overall study: A previous analysis identified 95 million to 120 million unique TCR beta sequences derived from some 170 million T cells. Findings and caveats of the study: Immune exposure data for these donors was limited to CMV serostatus. Among TCR beta chains, those listed as cytomegalovirus-associated numbered around 180.

With 60 Vbeta and 13 Jbeta primers, the PCR was carried out. In the authors' workflow: In a later analysis, the count reached about 82 million unique TCR beta chains, with about 9.9 million shared. Measured with immunoSEQ multiplex PCR; TCRdb has only the in-frame clones, and not every one. V and J calls and clone size follow that table, whereas D and trimming were derived from the DNA. The specimen's table records 110,000 to 150,000 clones. In regard to this clone: The target antigen is unknown.

This CDR3 spans 12 amino acids. Germline-derived CDR1 and CDR2 are SQVTM and ANQGSEA. Sequenced: PBMCs. The chain couples TRBV29-1 to TRBJ2-5; TRBD1 aligns across 9 bases. The J call is uncertain, as TRBJ2-7 better fits the DNA end. This clonotype was sampled from a man between 35 and 55 years old in good health and CMV-seronegative. This chain's CDR3 is CSVGGQGYEQYF. The CDR3, as DNA: TGCAGCGTGGGGGGACAGGGCTACGAGCAGTACTTC.